These 2 T cell receptor beta chains were sequenced from one sample in a study of blood T cell repertoires in COVID-19. The protocol was immunoSEQ multiplex PCR, while the TCRdb copy is restricted to in-frame clones and leaves out a portion. Of fewer than 200,000 clones listed, approximately 80% were seen once; the top ten hold approximately 1.5%. Sequenced: peripheral blood. The receptor source for this set is a human donor in a cohort sampled during active COVID-19.

The V gene is TRBV5-8, the J gene TRBJ2-7, with 10 bases fitting TRBD2. CDR3 size: 17 residues. The V and J ends lost 2 bases and 6 bases, in that order; junction bases with no gene match: 14. Germline values: CDR1 SGHTS, CDR2 YDEGEE. The CDR3 sequence: CASSFHLRPAGGVEQYF. The CDR3, as DNA: TGTGCCAGCAGCTTCCATCTTAGGCCAGCGGGAGGGGTCGAGCAGTACTTC.

The chain has TRBV24-1 and TRBJ2-2, with a possible D match to TRBD2 (6 bases). The CDR3 loop spans 16 amino acids. The germline V and J ends were trimmed by 3 bases and 4 bases, with 14 bases remaining between them. Germline V gene lookup returns CDR1 KGHDR and CDR2 SFDVKD. Written as DNA, the CDR3 is TGTGCCACCAGTGATCGCGGGGCCTCGGGCACCGGGGAGCTGTTTTTT. It is translated as CATSDRGASGTGELFF.